Following are 9 T cell receptor beta chains from one sample sequenced in a study of T cell repertoires in ileal Crohn's disease. The data were produced by immunoSEQ multiplex PCR, yet TCRdb's version contains in-frame clones alone and is incomplete. In the table there are roughly 4,400 clones, around four fifths of which are singletons. Described time point: neoterminal ileum biopsy at postoperative endoscopy, about 6 months after surgery. The sample consisted of ileal tissue. The source of these receptors is an adult with Crohn's disease.

This clone was counted once. The chain is built from TRBV29-1 and TRBJ2-2; 12 bases match TRBD1. Germline V gene sequence: CDR1 SQVTM, CDR2 ANQGSEA. J lost 1 base, V lost 4 bases, and 7 bases had no gene match. CDR3 length: 17 amino acids. The CDR3 DNA reads TGCAGCGTTGCCGGGACAGGGGGCCAGAAGAACACCGGGGAGCTGTTTTTT. Protein: CSVAGTGGQKNTGELFF.

As concerns this clone: The junction differs from germline at one of its ends, possibly a read error. The genes are TRBV15 and TRBJ1-2; 7 bases are a match to TRBD1. This CDR3 comprises 15 residues. CDR1 is LNHNV and CDR2 is YYDKDF in the germline V gene (reference sequence). The CDR3 nucleotides read TGTGCCACCAACAGAGAGGGGGCAGGGGGCTATGGCTACACCTTC. This gives the protein CATNREGAGGYGYTF.

This rearrangement joins TRBV5-4 to TRBJ1-3; 7 bases are a match to TRBD1. The junction had 8 bases not matched to a gene; V was cut back by 0 bases and J by 5 bases. Germline V CDR1 and CDR2: SGHNT, YYREEE (reference sequence). This CDR3 spans 16 amino acids. CDR3 in DNA: TGTGCCAGCAGCTTGGCGGGACAGTCAACCCGAAACACCATATATTTT. It encodes CASSLAGQSTRNTIYF.

This chain links TRBV11-2 with TRBJ1-2; possibly TRBD1 for D (6 bases). This CDR3 has 13 amino acids. The V gene lost 3 bases and the J gene lost 7 bases, with 12 bases spanning the gap. The germline V gene has CDR1 SGHAT and CDR2 FQNNGV. This CDR3 reads CASSFDSRGGYTF. The CDR3 bases are TGTGCCAGCAGCTTCGACTCCAGGGGTGGCTACACCTTC.

DNA for the CDR3: TGTGCCTGGAGTCTAGGGAGAAGCAGGGAGCAGTACTTC. It yields the protein CAWSLGRSREQYF. The chain carries TRBV30 and TRBJ2-7; weak D call: TRBD2 (5 bases). This CDR3 comprises 13 residues. Germline V lookup: CDR1 GTSNPN, CDR2 SVGIG (reference sequence). With 2 bases removed from V and 7 bases from J, the gap between germline ends came to 15 bases.

The V gene is TRBV7-9, the J gene TRBJ2-2; D ambiguous. Looked up from germline, CDR1 is SEHNR and CDR2 is FQNEAQ (reference sequence). The CDR3 is 14 residues long. V lost 4 bases to trimming and J lost 9 bases, with 15 bases between them. In DNA form, the CDR3 reads TGTGCCAGCAGCTCCTCCCACATAGAAAGGGAGCTGTTTTTT. This gives the protein CASSSSHIERELFF. Variable domain in full (rest from reference TRBV7-9 and TRBJ2-2): DTGVSQNPRHKITKRGQNVTFRCDPISEHNRLYWYRQTLGQGPEFLTYFQNEAQLEKSRLLSDRFSAERPKGSFSTLEIQRTEQGDSAMYLCASSSSHIERELFFGEGSRLTVL.

The chain couples TRBV19 to TRBJ2-5, with TRBD1 matching 8 bases. The CDR3 totals 16 residues. The trim removed 4 bases at V and 5 bases at J, leaving 12 bases unmatched. The V gene's germline CDR1 is LNHDA and CDR2 SQIVND (reference sequence). In DNA, the CDR3 is TGTGCCAGTAGTACCACCTGGACAGGGTATGCGGAGACCCAGTACTTC. It yields the protein CASSTTWTGYAETQYF.

V usage is TRBV5-1 and J usage is TRBJ2-1; the match to TRBD2 covers 9 bases. The CDR3 extends over 14 amino acids. With 4 bases clipped from V and 10 bases from J, the junction kept 9 bases outside the gene matches. Germline V gives CDR1 SGHRS, CDR2 YFSETQ. As DNA, the CDR3 is TGCGCCAGCAGCCCGGGGACTAGCCGTCGGGAGCAGTTCTTC. It yields the protein CASSPGTSRREQFF.

V gene TRBV20-1 combines with J gene TRBJ2-3; the D is unclear. V lost 2 bases and J lost 7, with 7 bases in between. Germline CDR1 and CDR2: DFQATT and SNEGSKA (reference sequence). This CDR3 has 11 amino acids. The CDR3 nucleotides are TGCAGTGCTAGAAACCAATATACGCAGTATTTT. This encodes CSARNQYTQYF.